Following are 25 T cell receptor beta chains from one sample sequenced in a study of blood T cell repertoires in COVID-19. TCRdb's copy holds only in-frame clones and misses some; the assay was immunoSEQ multiplex PCR. The profile shows approximately 69,000 clones, roughly 88% of them singletons. Sequencing was carried out using peripheral blood. These receptors were collected from a man aged 50 to 60 with acute or convalescent COVID-19.

Details on this clone: The same CDR3 is also encoded by other DNA sequences in this sample. This chain connects TRBV12-3 or TRBV12-4 to TRBJ2-7, with no clear D. The CDR3 consists of 11 residues. Trimming cost V 5 bases and J 4 bases, with 6 bases left between them. The CDR3 region is CASSTGYEQYF. DNA of the CDR3: TGTGCCAGCAGTACGGGTTACGAGCAGTACTTC.

This chain joins TRBV20-1 and TRBJ1-2; 8 bases are a match to TRBD1. Germline V CDR1 and CDR2: DFQATT, SNEGSKA (reference sequence). The CDR3 covers 13 residues. J gave up 7 bases and V 3 bases, and 7 bases lay outside the gene matches. CDR3 sequence: CSASGQGASGYTF. The CDR3 coding sequence is TGCAGTGCTAGTGGACAGGGAGCCTCTGGCTACACCTTC.

The chain combines TRBV19 with TRBJ2-3; tentatively, D is TRBD1 (6 bases). The CDR3 is made up of 15 amino acids. The ends were cut back, 6 bases at V and 5 bases at J, with 18 bases in the middle. Germline V gene lookup returns CDR1 LNHDA and CDR2 SQIVND (reference sequence). CDR3 in DNA: TGTGCCAGTAGACGGACAGCGACTGGACGAGATACGCAGTATTTT. Amino acid sequence: CASRRTATGRDTQYF.

The chain employs TRBV4-1 and TRBJ1-6; TRBD1 is a possible D gene (5 bases). Germline lookup yields CDR1 MGHRA and CDR2 YSYEKL. V gave up 0 bases and J gave up 10 bases, with 10 bases separating them. The CDR3 is 14 residues long. CDR3 amino acids: CASSQEETASPLHF. In nucleotides, the CDR3 is TGCGCCAGCAGCCAAGAAGAGACAGCCTCACCCCTCCACTTT.

This clone is a singleton in its sample. This chain connects TRBV7-9 to TRBJ2-1, with 14 nucleotides matching TRBD2. V was clipped by 6 bases and J by 7 bases; unmatched bases: 5. This CDR3 region has 15 residues. Germline V gene lookup returns CDR1 SEHNR and CDR2 FQNEAQ (reference sequence). The CDR3 spells CASSPRLAGGNEQFF. Written as DNA, the CDR3 is TGTGCCAGCAGTCCTAGACTAGCGGGGGGGAATGAGCAGTTCTTC.

This chain links TRBV25-1 with TRBJ1-1; 7 bases match TRBD1. Germline V gene data show CDR1 as MGHDK and CDR2 as SYGVNS. The CDR3 covers 13 residues. V dropped 9 bases and J dropped 5; count of bases not matched to a gene: 9. The DNA for the CDR3 is TGTGCCAGTCTTGACAGGGTAGAGACTGAAGCTTTCTTT. Residues: CASLDRVETEAFF.

This clone was picked up a small number of times. V usage is TRBV6-6 and J usage is TRBJ1-1; D is ambiguous. The CDR3 runs to 13 residues. The germline V gene has CDR1 MNHNY and CDR2 SVGAGI (reference sequence). Between the trimmed V and J ends, which lost 2 bases and 10 bases, there was a span of 14 bases. CDR3 protein: CASSYTERHLAFF. The CDR3 DNA is TGTGCCAGCAGTTACACGGAAAGACATTTAGCTTTCTTT.

This sequence joins TRBV12-3 or TRBV12-4 and TRBJ2-3, with unresolved D. The CDR3 contains 13 residues. Trimming cost V 2 bases and J 2 bases, with 5 bases left between them. CDR3 sequence (DNA): TGTGCCAGCAGTTTACTAGTCACAGATACGCAGTATTTT. Its protein product is CASSLLVTDTQYF.

The rearrangement uses TRBV18 and TRBJ1-6; D is unclear. Germline V CDR1 and CDR2: KGHSH, LQKENI. CDR3 size: 18 residues. Trimming pared 2 bases from V and 3 bases from J, leaving 17 bases between. The CDR3 nucleotides read TGTGCCAGCTCACCAAACCCCCCTCCGACACTCTATAATTCACCCCTCCACTTT. Translation: CASSPNPPPTLYNSPLHF.

CDR3 loop: CASSYTGTDNSPLHF. Written as DNA, the CDR3 is TGTGCCAGCAGTTACACCGGGACAGATAATTCACCCCTCCACTTT. The rearrangement joins TRBV6-5 to TRBJ1-6; 7 positions match TRBD1. The CDR3 loop spans 15 amino acids. Losses at the gene ends were 2 bases for V and 5 bases for J; bases not matched to a gene: 3. The germline gives CDR1 MNHEY, CDR2 SVGAGI.

The V and J genes are TRBV12-3 or TRBV12-4 and TRBJ2-2; D is perhaps TRBD2 (6 bases). Trimming removed 6 bases at V and 7 bases at J, with 9 bases between. The CDR3 runs 12 residues. CDR3 in DNA: TGTGCCAGCAGAGGGGAGGTCGGGGAGCTGTTTTTT. Translating gives CASRGEVGELFF.

The rearrangement joins TRBV2 to TRBJ1-3; tentative D call: TRBD1 (6 bases). Germline lookup yields CDR1 SNHLY and CDR2 FYNNEI. Trimming cost V 7 bases and J 2 bases, with 15 bases left between them. The CDR3 length is 15 residues. The CDR3 spells CASTLGGGPGNTIYF. DNA for the CDR3: TGTGCCAGCACCCTAGGGGGGGGCCCTGGAAACACCATATATTTT. Variable domain in full (rest from reference TRBV2 and TRBJ1-3): EPEVTQTPSHQVTQMGQEVILRCVPISNHLYFYWYRQILGQKVEFLVSFYNNEISEKSEIFDDQFSVERPDGSNFTLKIRSTKLEDSAMYFCASTLGGGPGNTIYFGEGSWLTVV.

The chain joins TRBV6-6 to TRBJ2-3, with TRBD2 identical over 12 bases. The J segment lost 7 bases and the V segment lost 3 bases, leaving 8 bases of the junction unmatched. Germline values: CDR1 MNHNY, CDR2 SVGAGI (reference sequence). The CDR3 contains 16 residues. The CDR3 protein is CASSYYLAGGQNTQYF. The DNA of the CDR3 is TGTGCCAGCAGTTATTACCTAGCGGGGGGGCAAAATACGCAGTATTTT.

This chain links TRBV7-9 with TRBJ2-3; TRBD1 matches at 10 bases. Germline assignment: CDR1 SEHNR and CDR2 FQNEAQ (reference sequence). V trimming: 4 bases; J trimming: 5 bases; junction bases outside the gene matches: 6. The CDR3 totals 15 residues. CDR3 residues: CASSYGQGELDTQYF. As DNA, the CDR3 is TGTGCCAGCAGCTACGGACAGGGGGAATTAGATACGCAGTATTTT.

A few counts support this clone. The rearrangement links TRBV7-8 to TRBJ1-6; D is possibly TRBD1 (6 bases). The CDR3 loop spans 20 amino acids. From germline, CDR1 is SGHVS and CDR2 FQNEAQ. Trimming left V 0 bases short and J 2 bases short, with 20 bases between. In nucleotides, the CDR3 is TGTGCCAGCAGCTTAGCGGGGGCCGAGGGGGTATTAACCTATAATTCACCCCTCCACTTT. Encoded protein: CASSLAGAEGVLTYNSPLHF.

The rearrangement joins TRBV10-2 to TRBJ1-1; no definite D call. This CDR3 has 14 amino acids. V was shortened by 3 bases and J by 1 base, with 9 bases between the two germline ends. The germline V gene has CDR1 WSHSY and CDR2 SAAADI. The DNA of the CDR3 is TGCGCCAGCAGTGATGGAGCCACGAACACTGAAGCTTTCTTT. Protein: CASSDGATNTEAFF.

This chain uses TRBV9 with TRBJ2-7, with TRBD2 matching over 12 bases. This CDR3 has 16 amino acids. Germline CDR1 SGDLS, CDR2 YYNGEE. Losses at the gene ends were 0 bases for V and 2 bases for J; bases not matched to a gene: 3. CDR3 loop: CASSVGASGGAYEQYF. DNA for the CDR3: TGTGCCAGCAGCGTAGGGGCTAGCGGGGGGGCCTACGAGCAGTACTTC.

The genes are TRBV6-5 and TRBJ2-7; possible D gene TRBD2, 6 bases. The V gene's germline CDR1 is MNHEY and CDR2 SVGAGI. The CDR3 has 13 residues. V lost 4 bases and J lost 6, with 13 bases in between. CDR3 nucleotide sequence: TGTGCCAGCAGTTCGTCCGGGGGACGCGAGCAGTACTTC. This sequence encodes CASSSSGGREQYF.

The chain links TRBV9 to TRBJ2-4; 8 bases are a match to TRBD1. Trimming cost V 4 bases and J 2 bases; bases outside gene matches: 8. The CDR3 has 16 residues. The germline V gene encodes CDR1 SGDLS and CDR2 YYNGEE. The CDR3 spells CASSTDREDTKNIQYF. CDR3 sequence (DNA): TGTGCCAGCAGCACGGACAGGGAGGATACCAAAAACATTCAGTACTTC.

This sequence joins TRBV5-1 and TRBJ2-2; D is ambiguous. Trimming removed 1 base from V and 5 bases from J, with 6 bases in between. CDR1 is SGHRS, CDR2 YFSETQ, per germline. This CDR3 comprises 13 residues. DNA of the CDR3: TGCGCCAGCAGCTTGTTACTAACCGGGGAGCTGTTTTTT. Translation gives CASSLLLTGELFF.

J is TRBJ2-6 and V is TRBV12-3 or TRBV12-4; the D gene is possibly TRBD2 (7 bases). Trimming took 6 bases from V and 12 from J, leaving 12 bases between them. This CDR3 spans 12 amino acids. The CDR3 DNA reads as TGTGCCAGCAGGGGGGGGGCCCTCGTCCTGACTTTC. Translated: CASRGGALVLTF.

This clone has a count of ten or more. V is TRBV27 and J is TRBJ2-7; 7 nucleotides line up with TRBD1. This CDR3 spans 14 amino acids. Looked up from germline, CDR1 is MNHEY and CDR2 is SMNVEV (reference sequence). The V gene end was trimmed by 5 bases and the J gene end by 3 bases; junction bases not matched to a gene: 7. The CDR3 region has the DNA TGTGCCAGCAGTCCATGGACAGGAGACTACGAGCAGTACTTC. The encoded protein is CASSPWTGDYEQYF.

The chain links TRBV2 to TRBJ1-3; D is ambiguous. The CDR3 has 14 residues. Trimming left V 3 bases short and J 0 bases short, with 6 bases between. The germline CDR1 and CDR2 sequences are SNHLY and FYNNEI. DNA for the CDR3: TGTGCCAGCAGTGAGTACAGCTCTGGAAACACCATATATTTT. Protein: CASSEYSSGNTIYF.

This clone showed up just once. The V gene is TRBV6-5, the J gene TRBJ2-5; TRBD2 aligns across 7 bases. The CDR3 contains 13 residues. With 6 bases clipped from V and 1 base from J, the junction kept 2 bases outside the gene matches. The germline CDR1 and CDR2 sequences are MNHEY and SVGAGI. The CDR3 sequence: CASRRLAQETQYF. The CDR3, as DNA: TGTGCCAGCAGGAGACTAGCCCAAGAGACCCAGTACTTC.

This chain uses TRBV19 with TRBJ1-5, with D unresolved. The CDR3 consists of 18 residues. Germline V gene data show CDR1 as LNHDA and CDR2 as SQIVND (reference sequence). V lost 3 bases to trimming and J lost 1 base, with 19 bases between them. DNA of the CDR3: TGTGCCAGTAGTATTTTGTTGGGCAAGAGGGTAAGCAATCAGCCCCAGCATTTT. Protein sequence: CASSILLGKRVSNQPQHF.